A single sample gave rise to the 10 T cell receptor beta chains below, sequenced in a study of T cells after yellow fever vaccination. TCRdb used MiXCR to reprocess the 5' RACE reads, holding one entry per CDR3 protein. The sample has nearly 550,000 distinct CDR3 sequences, 15% to 20% seen once. This specimen was PBMCs, taken 15 days after the yellow fever booster vaccination. Every receptor here comes from a man aged 30 to 39 who received the YFV17D yellow fever vaccine.

This clonotype was seen more than once but under ten times. The genes are TRBV4-3 and TRBJ2-3, with 10 bases aligning to TRBD2. The germline gives CDR1 LGHNA, CDR2 YSLEER. V dropped 3 bases and J dropped 2; count of bases not matched to a gene: 11. The CDR3 is 18 residues long. In DNA, the CDR3 is TGCGCCAGCAGCCACAGAGCGGGAGGGCCGGTAAACACAGATACGCAGTATTTT. Protein: CASSHRAGGPVNTDTQYF.

This sequence joins TRBV18 and TRBJ2-6; D not resolved. The germline V and J ends were trimmed by 6 bases and 3 bases, with 12 bases remaining between them. The CDR3 is 15 residues long. Per the germline V gene, CDR1 is KGHSH and CDR2 is LQKENI. CDR3 coding DNA: TGTGCCAGCTCTCTCCAGAGAGGTGGGGCCAACGTCCTGACTTTC. Translation: CASSLQRGGANVLTF.

This clonotype was picked up a small number of times. The chain combines TRBV5-5 with TRBJ2-7, with D perhaps assigned TRBD1 or TRBD2 (5 bases each). The CDR3 spans 17 residues. Germline values: CDR1 SGHKS, CDR2 YYEKEE (reference sequence). V was pared by 4 bases and J by 6 bases, with 26 bases between. Written as DNA, the CDR3 is TGTGCCAGCAGCCCTGGTCAGACGGCGGGTAGGGGTGCCGAGCAGTACTTC. Translating it yields CASSPGQTAGRGAEQYF.

The rearrangement uses TRBV5-6 and TRBJ2-5; 8 positions agree with TRBD1. In germline, CDR1 is SGHDT, CDR2 YYEEEE. The CDR3 loop spans 13 amino acids. V gave up 4 bases and J gave up 5 bases; unmatched junction bases: 4. The CDR3 spells CASSKDRDETQYF. CDR3 in DNA: TGTGCCAGCAGCAAGGACAGGGACGAGACCCAGTACTTC.

CDR3 region: CASSPASGTQETQYF. CDR3 sequence (DNA): TGTGCCAGCTCACCAGCTAGCGGGACCCAAGAGACCCAGTACTTC. The gene calls are TRBV18 and TRBJ2-5; 9 positions agree with TRBD2. Germline V lookup: CDR1 KGHSH, CDR2 LQKENI. CDR3 length equals 15 residues. V lost 2 bases, J lost 1 base, and 2 bases stayed unmatched.

This clonotype has just a few counts. The rearrangement uses TRBV20-1 and TRBJ1-1; 8 bases align to TRBD1. The J segment lost 4 bases and the V segment lost 4 bases, leaving 5 bases of the junction unmatched. CDR3 length: 13 amino acids. Germline-derived CDR1 and CDR2 are DFQATT and SNEGSKA (reference sequence). CDR3: CSAKDRAGTEAFF. The CDR3 DNA sequence: TGCAGTGCTAAGGACAGGGCGGGCACTGAAGCTTTCTTT.

This clonotype was found a few times. For the CDR3, the DNA is TGTGCCAGCAGCTCTGAAACTCCTCTAGGAGGCCAGCCCCAGCATTTT. Translating it yields CASSSETPLGGQPQHF. This sequence joins TRBV7-8 and TRBJ1-5; D gene uncertain. V was shortened by 4 bases and J by 7 bases, with 20 bases between the two germline ends. Per the germline V gene, CDR1 is SGHVS and CDR2 is FQNEAQ. The CDR3 runs 16 residues.

This clonotype appeared a few times. J is TRBJ2-1 and V is TRBV14; no definite D call. Trimming stripped 4 bases from V and 0 bases from J, with 13 bases between. Per germline, CDR1 SGHDN and CDR2 FVKESK. The CDR3 totals 16 residues. CDR3: CASSPLQFSSYNEQFF. In nucleotides, the CDR3 is TGTGCCAGCAGCCCTCTGCAGTTCAGCTCCTACAATGAGCAGTTCTTC.

The V call is TRBV14, the J call TRBJ2-7; TRBD2 matches 9 bases. The CDR3 length is 16 residues. The germline CDR1 and CDR2 sequences are SGHDN and FVKESK. J lost 6 bases, V lost 2 bases, and 11 bases had no gene match. The CDR3: CASSQTSGRSLREQYF. The CDR3 DNA reads as TGTGCCAGCAGCCAAACGAGCGGGAGGTCCCTCCGCGAGCAGTACTTC.

The chain couples TRBV4-3 to TRBJ2-1; a weak D match, TRBD2 (6 bases). V lost 1 base, J lost 4 bases, and 11 bases lay in between. CDR1 is LGHNA, CDR2 YSLEER, per germline. The CDR3 loop spans 15 amino acids. CDR3 coding DNA: TGCGCCAGCAGCCAAGCCAGTAGCGGATACAATGAGCAGTTCTTC. Protein sequence: CASSQASSGYNEQFF.